This T cell receptor beta chain was retrieved from a study of blood T cell repertoires in COVID-19. Study-wide background: Acute and convalescent COVID-19 specimens originated in the United States, Italy and Spain. T cells, B-cell-depleted T cells, or PBMCs supplied cDNA or gDNA.

In the original analysis: Nucleated cell number was recorded as an estimate derived from reference gene primer amplification. Clones were sequenced by immunoSEQ multiplex PCR, and TCRdb holds only the in-frame ones, with some missing. That table supplies the V and J calls and clone size; D and trimming were determined from the DNA. This table holds more than 120,000 clones, over 80% found once. Trimming pared 1 base from V and 2 bases from J, leaving 5 bases between. The CDR3 runs to 13 residues. The material sequenced was peripheral blood. The V gene is TRBV12-3 or TRBV12-4, the J gene TRBJ2-5, with unresolved D. The receptor comes from a woman between 50 and 59 years old with acute or convalescent COVID-19. DNA for the CDR3: TGTGCCAGCAGTTTAGGACTGCAAGAGACCCAGTACTTC. Protein product: CASSLGLQETQYF.